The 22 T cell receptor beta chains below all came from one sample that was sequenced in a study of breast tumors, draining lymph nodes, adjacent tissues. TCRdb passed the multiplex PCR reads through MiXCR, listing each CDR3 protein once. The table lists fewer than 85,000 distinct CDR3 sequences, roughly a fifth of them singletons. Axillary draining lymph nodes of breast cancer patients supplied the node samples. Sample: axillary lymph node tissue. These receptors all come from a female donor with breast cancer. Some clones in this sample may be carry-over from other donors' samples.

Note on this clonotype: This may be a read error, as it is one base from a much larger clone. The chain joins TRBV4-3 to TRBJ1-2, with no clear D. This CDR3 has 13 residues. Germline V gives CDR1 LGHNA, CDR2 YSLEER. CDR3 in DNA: TGCTCCAGCAGCCAAGATGAAGGGCTGGGCTACACCTTC. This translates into CSSSQDEGLGYTF.

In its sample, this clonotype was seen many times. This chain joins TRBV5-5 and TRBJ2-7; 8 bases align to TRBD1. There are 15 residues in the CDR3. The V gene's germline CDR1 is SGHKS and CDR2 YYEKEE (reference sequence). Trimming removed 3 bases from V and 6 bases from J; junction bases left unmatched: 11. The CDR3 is CASSSTTRTGREQYF. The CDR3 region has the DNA TGTGCCAGCAGCTCAACGACCAGGACAGGGCGCGAGCAGTACTTC.

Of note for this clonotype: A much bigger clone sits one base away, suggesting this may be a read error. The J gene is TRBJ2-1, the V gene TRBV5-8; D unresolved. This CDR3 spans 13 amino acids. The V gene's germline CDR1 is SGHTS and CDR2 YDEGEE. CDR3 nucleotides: TGTGCCAGCAGCTCCTACTCCCGCAATGAGCAGTCCTTC. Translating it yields CASSSYSRNEQSF.

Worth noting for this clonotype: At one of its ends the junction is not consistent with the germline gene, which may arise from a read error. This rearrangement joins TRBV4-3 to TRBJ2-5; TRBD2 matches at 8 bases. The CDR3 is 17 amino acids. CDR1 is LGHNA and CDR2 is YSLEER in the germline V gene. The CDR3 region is CVSSQDREGGTQETQYF. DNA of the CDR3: TGCGTCAGCAGCCAAGATCGGGAGGGGGGGACCCAAGAGACCCAGTACTTC.

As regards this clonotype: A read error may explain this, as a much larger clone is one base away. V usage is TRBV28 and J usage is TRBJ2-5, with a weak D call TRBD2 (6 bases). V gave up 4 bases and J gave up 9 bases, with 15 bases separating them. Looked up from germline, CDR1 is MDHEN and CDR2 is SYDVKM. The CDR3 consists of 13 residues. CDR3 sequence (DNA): TGTGCCAGCAGTTGGGGGTTGGGGGAGGCCCAGTACTTC. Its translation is CASSWGLGEAQYF.

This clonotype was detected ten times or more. The CDR3 here is CASSYLGEGYEQYF. The CDR3 DNA reads TGTGCCAGCAGTTACTTGGGGGAGGGGTACGAGCAGTACTTC. The V gene is TRBV6-5, the J gene TRBJ2-7, with 7 bases matching TRBD2. This CDR3 has 14 residues. The V gene end was trimmed by 1 base and the J gene end by 4 bases; junction bases not matched to a gene: 4. Per germline, CDR1 MNHEY and CDR2 SVGAGI.

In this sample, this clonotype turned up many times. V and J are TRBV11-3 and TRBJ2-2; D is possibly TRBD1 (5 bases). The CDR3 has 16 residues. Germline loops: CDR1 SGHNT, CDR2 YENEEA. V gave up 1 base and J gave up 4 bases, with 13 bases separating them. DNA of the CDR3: TGTGCCAGCAGCTTAGGTTCTTGGCAGGGCACCGGGGAGCTGTTTTTT. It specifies CASSLGSWQGTGELFF.

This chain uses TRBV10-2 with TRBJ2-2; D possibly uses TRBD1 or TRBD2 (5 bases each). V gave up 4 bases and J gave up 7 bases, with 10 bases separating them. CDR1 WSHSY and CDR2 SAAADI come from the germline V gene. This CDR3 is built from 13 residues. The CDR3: CASSVSGGGELFF. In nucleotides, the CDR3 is TGCGCCAGCAGTGTTAGTGGGGGCGGGGAGCTGTTTTTT.

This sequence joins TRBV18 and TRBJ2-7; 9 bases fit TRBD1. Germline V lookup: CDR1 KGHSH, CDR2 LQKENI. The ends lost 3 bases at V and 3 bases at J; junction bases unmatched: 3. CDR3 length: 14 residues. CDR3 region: CASSPRTGDYEQYF. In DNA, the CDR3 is TGTGCCAGCTCACCCCGGACAGGGGACTACGAGCAGTACTTC. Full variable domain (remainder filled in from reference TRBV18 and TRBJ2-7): NAGVMQNPRHLVRRRGQEARLRCSPMKGHSHVYWYRQLPEEGLKFMVYLQKENIIDESGMPKERFSAEFPKEGPSILRIQQVVRGDSAAYFCASSPRTGDYEQYFGPGTRLTVT.

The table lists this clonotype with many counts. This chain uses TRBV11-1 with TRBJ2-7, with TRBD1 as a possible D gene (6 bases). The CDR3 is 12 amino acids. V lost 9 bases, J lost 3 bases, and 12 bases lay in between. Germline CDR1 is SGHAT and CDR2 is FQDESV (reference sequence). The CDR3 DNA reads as TGTGCCAGTCACAGGGTCCTCTACGAGCAGTACTTC. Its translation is CASHRVLYEQYF. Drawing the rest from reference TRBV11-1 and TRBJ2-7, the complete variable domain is EAEVAQSPRYKITEKSQAVAFWCDPISGHATLYWYRQILGQGPELLVQFQDESVVDDSQLPKDRFSAERLKGVDSTLKIQPAELGDSAMYLCASHRVLYEQYFGPGTRLTVT.

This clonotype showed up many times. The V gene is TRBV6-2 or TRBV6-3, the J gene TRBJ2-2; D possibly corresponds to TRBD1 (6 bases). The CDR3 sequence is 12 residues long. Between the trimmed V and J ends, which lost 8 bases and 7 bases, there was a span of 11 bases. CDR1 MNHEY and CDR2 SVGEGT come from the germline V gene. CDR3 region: CASGQGNGELFF. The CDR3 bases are TGTGCCAGCGGTCAGGGGAACGGGGAGCTGTTTTTT.

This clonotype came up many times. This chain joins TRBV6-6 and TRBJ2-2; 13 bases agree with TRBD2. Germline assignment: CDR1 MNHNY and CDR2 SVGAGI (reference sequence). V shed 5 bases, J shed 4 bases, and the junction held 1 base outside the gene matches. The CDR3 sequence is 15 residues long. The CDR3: CASSRTSGSTGELFF. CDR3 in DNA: TGTGCCAGCAGTCGGACTAGCGGGAGCACCGGGGAGCTGTTTTTT.

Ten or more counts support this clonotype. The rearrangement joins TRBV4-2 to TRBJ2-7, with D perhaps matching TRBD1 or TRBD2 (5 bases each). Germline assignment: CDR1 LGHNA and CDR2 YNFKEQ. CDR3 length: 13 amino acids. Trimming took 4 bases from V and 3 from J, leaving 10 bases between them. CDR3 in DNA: TGTGCCAGCAGCCCCTGGGACGGCTACGAGCAGTACTTC. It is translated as CASSPWDGYEQYF.

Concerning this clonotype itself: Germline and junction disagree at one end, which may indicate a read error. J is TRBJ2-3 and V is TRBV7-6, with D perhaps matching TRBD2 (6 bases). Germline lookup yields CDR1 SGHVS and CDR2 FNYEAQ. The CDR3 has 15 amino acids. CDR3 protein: CASSLESSGTDTQYF. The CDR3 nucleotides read TGTGCCAGCAGCTTAGAAAGTAGCGGCACGGATACGCAGTATTTT.

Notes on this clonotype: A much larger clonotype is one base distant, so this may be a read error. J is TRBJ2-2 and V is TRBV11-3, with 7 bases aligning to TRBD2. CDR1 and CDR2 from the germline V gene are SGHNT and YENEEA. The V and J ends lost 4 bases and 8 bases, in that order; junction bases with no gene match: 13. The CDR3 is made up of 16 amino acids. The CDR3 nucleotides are TGTGCCAGCAGCTCCCAACGGGGGGTATTGGGGGGGGAGCTGTTTTTT. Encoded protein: CASSSQRGVLGGELFF.

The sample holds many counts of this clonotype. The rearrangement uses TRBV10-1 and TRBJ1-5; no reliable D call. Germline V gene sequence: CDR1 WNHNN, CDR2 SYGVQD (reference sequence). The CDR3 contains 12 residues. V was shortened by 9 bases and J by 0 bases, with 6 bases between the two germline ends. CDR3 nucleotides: TGCGCCAGTGCTTATAGCAATCAGCCCCAGCATTTT. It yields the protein CASAYSNQPQHF.

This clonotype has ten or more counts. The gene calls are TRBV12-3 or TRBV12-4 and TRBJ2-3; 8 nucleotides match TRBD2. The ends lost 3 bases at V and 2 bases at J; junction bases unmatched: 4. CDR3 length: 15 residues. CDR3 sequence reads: CASSFTSGITDTQYF. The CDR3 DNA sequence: TGTGCCAGCAGTTTCACTAGCGGAATCACAGATACGCAGTATTTT.

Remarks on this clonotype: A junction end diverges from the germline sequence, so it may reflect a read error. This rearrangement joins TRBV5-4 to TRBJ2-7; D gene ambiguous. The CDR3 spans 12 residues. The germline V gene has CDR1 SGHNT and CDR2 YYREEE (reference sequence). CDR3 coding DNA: TGTGCCAGCAGCTCAATCGGCTGCGAGCAGCACTTC. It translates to CASSSIGCEQHF.

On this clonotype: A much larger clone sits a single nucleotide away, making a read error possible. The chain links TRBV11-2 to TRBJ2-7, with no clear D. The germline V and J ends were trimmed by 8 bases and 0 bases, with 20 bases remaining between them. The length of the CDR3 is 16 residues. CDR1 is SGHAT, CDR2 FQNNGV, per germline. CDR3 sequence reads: CASGFSMQRSSYEQYF. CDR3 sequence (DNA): TGTGCCAGCGGGTTCTCTATGCAGAGGAGCTCCTACGAGCAGTACTTC. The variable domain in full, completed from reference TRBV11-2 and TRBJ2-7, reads EAGVAQSPRYKIIEKRQSVAFWCNPISGHATLYWYQQILGQGPKLLIQFQNNGVVDDSQLPKDRFSAERLKGVDSTLKIQPAKLEDSAVYLCASGFSMQRSSYEQYFGPGTRLTVT.

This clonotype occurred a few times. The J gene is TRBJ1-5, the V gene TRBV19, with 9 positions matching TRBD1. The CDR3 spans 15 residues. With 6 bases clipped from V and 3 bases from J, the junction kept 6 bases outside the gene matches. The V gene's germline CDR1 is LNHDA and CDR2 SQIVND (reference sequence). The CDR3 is CASRPTGGPNQPQHF. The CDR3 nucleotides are TGTGCCAGTAGGCCCACAGGGGGCCCCAATCAGCCCCAGCATTTT.

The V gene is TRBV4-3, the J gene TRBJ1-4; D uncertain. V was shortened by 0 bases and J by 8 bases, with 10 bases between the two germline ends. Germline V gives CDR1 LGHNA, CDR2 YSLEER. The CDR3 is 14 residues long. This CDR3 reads CASSQDPWTEKLFF. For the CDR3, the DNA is TGCGCCAGCAGCCAAGACCCTTGGACGGAAAAACTGTTTTTT.

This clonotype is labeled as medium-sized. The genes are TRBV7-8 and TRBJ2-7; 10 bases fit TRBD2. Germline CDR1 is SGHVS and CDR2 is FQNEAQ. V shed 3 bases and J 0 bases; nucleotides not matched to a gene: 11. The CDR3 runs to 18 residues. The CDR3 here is CASSLSASGSRFSYEQYF. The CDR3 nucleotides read TGTGCCAGCAGCTTGTCGGCTAGCGGGAGTCGGTTCTCCTACGAGCAGTACTTC. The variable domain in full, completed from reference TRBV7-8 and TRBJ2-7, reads GAGVSQSPRYKVAKRGQDVALRCDPISGHVSLFWYQQALGQGPEFLTYFQNEAQLDKSGLPSDRFFAERPEGSVSTLKIQRTQQEDSAVYLCASSLSASGSRFSYEQYFGPGTRLTVT.